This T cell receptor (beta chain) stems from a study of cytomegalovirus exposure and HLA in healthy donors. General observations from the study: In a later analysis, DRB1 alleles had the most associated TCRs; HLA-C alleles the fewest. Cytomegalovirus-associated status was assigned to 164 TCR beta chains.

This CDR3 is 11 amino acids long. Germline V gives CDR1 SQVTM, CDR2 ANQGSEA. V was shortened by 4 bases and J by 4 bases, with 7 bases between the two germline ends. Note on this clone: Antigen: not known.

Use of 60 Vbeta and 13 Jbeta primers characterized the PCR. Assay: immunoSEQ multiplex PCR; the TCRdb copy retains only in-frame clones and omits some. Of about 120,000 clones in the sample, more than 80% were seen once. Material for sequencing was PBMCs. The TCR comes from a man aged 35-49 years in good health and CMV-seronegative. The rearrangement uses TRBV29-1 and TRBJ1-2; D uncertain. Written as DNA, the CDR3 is TGCAGCGTTGTTGGCCTCTATGGCTACACCTTC. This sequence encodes CSVVGLYGYTF.